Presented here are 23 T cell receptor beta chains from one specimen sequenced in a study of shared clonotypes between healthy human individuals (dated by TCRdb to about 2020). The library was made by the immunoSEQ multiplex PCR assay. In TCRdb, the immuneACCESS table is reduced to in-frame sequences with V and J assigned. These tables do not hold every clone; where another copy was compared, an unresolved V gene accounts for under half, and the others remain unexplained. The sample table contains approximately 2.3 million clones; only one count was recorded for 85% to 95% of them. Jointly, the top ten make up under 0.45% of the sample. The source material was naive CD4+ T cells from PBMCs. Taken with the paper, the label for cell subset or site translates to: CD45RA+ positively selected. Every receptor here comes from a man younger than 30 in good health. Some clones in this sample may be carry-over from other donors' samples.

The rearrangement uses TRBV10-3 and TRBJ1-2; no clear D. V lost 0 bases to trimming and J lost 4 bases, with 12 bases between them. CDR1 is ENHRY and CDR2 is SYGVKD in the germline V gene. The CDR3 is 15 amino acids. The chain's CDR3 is CAISESSDGRYGYTF. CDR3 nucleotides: TGTGCCATCAGTGAGTCGTCGGACGGGCGCTATGGCTACACCTTC.

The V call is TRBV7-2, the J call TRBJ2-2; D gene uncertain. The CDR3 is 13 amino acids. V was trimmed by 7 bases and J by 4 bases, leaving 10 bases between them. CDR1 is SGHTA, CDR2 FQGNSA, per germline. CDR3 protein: CASTLRSTGELFF. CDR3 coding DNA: TGTGCCAGCACCCTTAGATCCACCGGGGAGCTGTTTTTT.

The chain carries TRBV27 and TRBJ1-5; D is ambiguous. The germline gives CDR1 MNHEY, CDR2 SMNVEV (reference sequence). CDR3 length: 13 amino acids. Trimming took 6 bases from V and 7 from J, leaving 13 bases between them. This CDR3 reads CASSPKVYQPQHF. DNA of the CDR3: TGTGCCAGCAGCCCTAAAGTGTACCAGCCCCAGCATTTT.

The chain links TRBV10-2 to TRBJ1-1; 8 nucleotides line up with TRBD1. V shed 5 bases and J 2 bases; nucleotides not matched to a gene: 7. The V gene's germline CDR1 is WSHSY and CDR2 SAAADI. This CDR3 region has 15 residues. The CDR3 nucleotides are TGCGCCAGCAGTCTTTTACAGGGGGGAAACACTGAAGCTTTCTTT. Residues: CASSLLQGGNTEAFF.

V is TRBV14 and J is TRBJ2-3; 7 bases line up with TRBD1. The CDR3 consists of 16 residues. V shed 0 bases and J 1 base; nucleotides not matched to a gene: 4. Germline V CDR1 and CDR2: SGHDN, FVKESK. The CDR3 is CASSQDFGQGTDTQYF. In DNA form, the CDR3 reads TGTGCCAGCAGCCAAGACTTCGGACAGGGCACAGATACGCAGTATTTT. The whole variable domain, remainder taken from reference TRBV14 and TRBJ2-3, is EAGVTQFPSHSVIEKGQTVTLRCDPISGHDNLYWYRRVMGKEIKFLLHFVKESKQDESGMPNNRFLAERTGGTYSTLKVQPAELEDSGVYFCASSQDFGQGTDTQYFGPGTRLTVL.

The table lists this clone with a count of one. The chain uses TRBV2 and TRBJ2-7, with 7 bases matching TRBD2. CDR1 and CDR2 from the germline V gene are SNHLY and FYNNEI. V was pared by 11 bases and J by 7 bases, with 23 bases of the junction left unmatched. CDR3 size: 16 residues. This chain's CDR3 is CAGSPTSARGGGEQYF. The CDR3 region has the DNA TGTGCCGGCTCCCCGACTTCGGCGAGAGGCGGGGGTGAGCAGTACTTC. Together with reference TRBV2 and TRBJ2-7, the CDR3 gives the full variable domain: EPEVTQTPSHQVTQMGQEVILRCVPISNHLYFYWYRQILGQKVEFLVSFYNNEISEKSEIFDDQFSVERPDGSNFTLKIRSTKLEDSAMYFCAGSPTSARGGGEQYFGPGTRLTVT.

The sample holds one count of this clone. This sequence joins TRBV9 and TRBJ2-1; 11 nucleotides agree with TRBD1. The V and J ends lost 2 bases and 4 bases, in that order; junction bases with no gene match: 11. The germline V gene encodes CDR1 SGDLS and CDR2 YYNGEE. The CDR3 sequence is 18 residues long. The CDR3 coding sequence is TGTGCCAGCAGCGTGACGACCGCTGGGACAGGGGGGTACAATGAGCAGTTCTTC. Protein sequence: CASSVTTAGTGGYNEQFF.

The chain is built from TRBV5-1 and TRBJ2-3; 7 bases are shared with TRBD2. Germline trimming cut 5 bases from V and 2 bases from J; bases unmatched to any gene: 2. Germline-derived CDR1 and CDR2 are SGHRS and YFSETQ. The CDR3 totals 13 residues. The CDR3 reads CASSGRATDTQYF. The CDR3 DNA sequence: TGCGCCAGCAGTGGGAGGGCCACAGATACGCAGTATTTT. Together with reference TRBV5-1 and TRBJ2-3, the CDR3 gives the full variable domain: KAGVTQTPRYLIKTRGQQVTLSCSPISGHRSVSWYQQTPGQGLQFLFEYFSETQRNKGNFPGRFSGRQFSNSRSEMNVSTLELGDSALYLCASSGRATDTQYFGPGTRLTVL.

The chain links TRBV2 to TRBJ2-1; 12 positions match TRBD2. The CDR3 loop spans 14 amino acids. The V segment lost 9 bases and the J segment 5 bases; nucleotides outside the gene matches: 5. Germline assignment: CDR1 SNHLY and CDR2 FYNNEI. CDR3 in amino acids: CASSWTSGNNEQFF. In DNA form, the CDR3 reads TGTGCCAGTAGCTGGACTAGCGGGAACAATGAGCAGTTCTTC.

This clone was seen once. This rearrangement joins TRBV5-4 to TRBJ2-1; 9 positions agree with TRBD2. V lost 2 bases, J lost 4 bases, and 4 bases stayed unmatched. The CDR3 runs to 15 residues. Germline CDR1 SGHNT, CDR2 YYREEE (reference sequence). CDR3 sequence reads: CASSFSLAGYNEQFF. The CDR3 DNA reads TGTGCCAGCAGCTTCAGCCTAGCGGGATACAATGAGCAGTTCTTC.

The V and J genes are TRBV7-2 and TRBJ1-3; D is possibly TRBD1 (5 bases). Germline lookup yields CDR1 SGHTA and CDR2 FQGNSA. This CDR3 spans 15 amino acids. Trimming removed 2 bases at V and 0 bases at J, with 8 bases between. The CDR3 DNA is TGTGCCAGCAGCTTATCGGGGCACTCTGGAAACACCATATATTTT. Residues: CASSLSGHSGNTIYF.

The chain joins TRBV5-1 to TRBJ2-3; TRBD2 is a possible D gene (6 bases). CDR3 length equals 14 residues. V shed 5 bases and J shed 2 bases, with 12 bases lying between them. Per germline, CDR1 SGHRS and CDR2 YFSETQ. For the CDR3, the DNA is TGCGCCAGCAGGCCCGGGAGCGCCACAGATACGCAGTATTTT. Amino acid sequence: CASRPGSATDTQYF. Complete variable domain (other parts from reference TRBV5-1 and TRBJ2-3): KAGVTQTPRYLIKTRGQQVTLSCSPISGHRSVSWYQQTPGQGLQFLFEYFSETQRNKGNFPGRFSGRQFSNSRSEMNVSTLELGDSALYLCASRPGSATDTQYFGPGTRLTVL.

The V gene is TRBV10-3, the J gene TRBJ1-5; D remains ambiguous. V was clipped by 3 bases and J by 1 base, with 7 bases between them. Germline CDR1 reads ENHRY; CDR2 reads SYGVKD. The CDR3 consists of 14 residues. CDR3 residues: CAISDGGSNQPQHF. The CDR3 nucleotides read TGTGCCATCAGTGATGGAGGAAGCAATCAGCCCCAGCATTTT.

CDR3 sequence reads: CASSRNTEAEQYF. CDR3 bases: TGTGCCAGCAGCCGGAATACAGAAGCCGAGCAGTACTTC. The V and J genes are TRBV9 and TRBJ2-7; D gene unclear. CDR3 length: 13 residues. V shed 4 bases and J shed 6 bases, with 14 bases lying between them. Germline V CDR1 and CDR2: SGDLS, YYNGEE. The full variable domain, completed using reference TRBV9 and TRBJ2-7, is DSGVTQTPKHLITATGQRVTLRCSPRSGDLSVYWYQQSLDQGLQFLIQYYNGEERAKGNILERFSAQQFPDLHSELNLSSLELGDSALYFCASSRNTEAEQYFGPGTRLTVT.

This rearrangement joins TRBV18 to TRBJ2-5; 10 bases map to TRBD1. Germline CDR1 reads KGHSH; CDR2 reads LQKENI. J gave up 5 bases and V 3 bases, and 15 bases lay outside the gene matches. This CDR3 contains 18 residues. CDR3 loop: CASSPQGLTTGGAETQYF. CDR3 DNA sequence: TGTGCCAGCTCACCCCAGGGATTAACGACAGGGGGCGCGGAGACCCAGTACTTC.

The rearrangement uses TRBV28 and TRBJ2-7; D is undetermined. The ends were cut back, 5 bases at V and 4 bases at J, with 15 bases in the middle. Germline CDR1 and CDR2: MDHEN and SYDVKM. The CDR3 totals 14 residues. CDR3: CASSPYHGTYEQYF. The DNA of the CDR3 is TGTGCCAGCAGTCCCTACCACGGCACGTACGAGCAGTACTTC.

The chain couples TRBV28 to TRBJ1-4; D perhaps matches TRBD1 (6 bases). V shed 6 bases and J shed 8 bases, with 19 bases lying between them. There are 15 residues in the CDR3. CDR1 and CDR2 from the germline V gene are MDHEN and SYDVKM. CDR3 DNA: TGTGCCAGCAGGGCTGGGACAAAGGGGACAGAAAAACTGTTTTTT. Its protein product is CASRAGTKGTEKLFF.

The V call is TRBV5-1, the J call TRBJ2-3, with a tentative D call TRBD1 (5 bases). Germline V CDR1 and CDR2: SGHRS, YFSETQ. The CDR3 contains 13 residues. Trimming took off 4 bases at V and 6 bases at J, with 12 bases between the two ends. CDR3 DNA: TGCGCCAGCAGCGCACAGGTGTCGGATACGCAGTATTTT. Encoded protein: CASSAQVSDTQYF.

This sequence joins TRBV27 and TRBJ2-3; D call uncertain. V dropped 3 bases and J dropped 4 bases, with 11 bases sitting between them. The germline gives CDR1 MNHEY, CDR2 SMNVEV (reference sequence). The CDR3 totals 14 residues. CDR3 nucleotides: TGTGCCAGCAGTTTCCTCTCCCGGGCAGATACGCAGTATTTT. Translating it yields CASSFLSRADTQYF.

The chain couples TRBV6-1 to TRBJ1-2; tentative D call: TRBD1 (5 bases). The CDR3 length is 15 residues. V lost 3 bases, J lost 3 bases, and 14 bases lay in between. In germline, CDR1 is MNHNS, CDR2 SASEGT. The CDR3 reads CASSDSQAGDYGYTF. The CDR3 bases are TGTGCCAGCAGTGATAGCCAAGCGGGGGACTATGGCTACACCTTC.

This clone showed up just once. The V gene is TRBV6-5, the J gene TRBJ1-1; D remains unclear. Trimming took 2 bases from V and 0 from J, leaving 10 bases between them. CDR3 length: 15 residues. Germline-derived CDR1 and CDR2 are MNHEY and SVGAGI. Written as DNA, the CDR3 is TGTGCCAGCAGTTACGAGCTTACCATGAACACTGAAGCTTTCTTT. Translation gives CASSYELTMNTEAFF.

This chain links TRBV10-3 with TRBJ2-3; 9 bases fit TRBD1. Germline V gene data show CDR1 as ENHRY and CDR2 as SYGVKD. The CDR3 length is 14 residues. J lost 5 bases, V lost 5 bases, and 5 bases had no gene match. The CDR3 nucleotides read TGTGCCATCAGTCCGGGACAGGGTCAAGATACGCAGTATTTT. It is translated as CAISPGQGQDTQYF.

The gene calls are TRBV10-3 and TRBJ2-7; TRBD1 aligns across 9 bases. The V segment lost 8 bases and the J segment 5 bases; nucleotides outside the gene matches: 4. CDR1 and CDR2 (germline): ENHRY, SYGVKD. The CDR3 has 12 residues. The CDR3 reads CAISDRGNEQYF. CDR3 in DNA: TGTGCCATCTCGGACAGGGGTAACGAGCAGTACTTC.